This TCR beta chain was captured in a study of sequential checkpoint blockade in melanoma. The wider study: First-line arms were nivolumab then ipilimumab, or the reverse, randomized 1:1.

TCRdb's copy holds only in-frame clones and misses some; the assay was immunoSEQ multiplex PCR. The sample contains 30,000 or so clones, 65% to 90% of which appear only once. Treatment noted: randomized to nivolumab then ipilimumab (arm A) or the reverse (arm B). From thawed PBMCs, live CD3+CD8+ cells negative for CD19 and CD56 were sorted. The CDR3 runs to 16 residues. CDR1 MNHEY and CDR2 SVGAGI come from the germline V gene. Losses at the gene ends were 0 bases for V and 9 bases for J; bases not matched to a gene: 13. The sequence came from a human donor with melanoma. The chain links TRBV6-5 to TRBJ2-5; 7 bases are a match to TRBD1. The specimen was CD8+ T cells sorted from blood (inferred from file names), collected from a patient given nivolumab and ipilimumab in sequence. CDR3 nucleotide sequence: TGTGCCAGCAGTTACTCCTTCCGGCAGGGGGAGTTGGCCCAGTACTTC. It encodes CASSYSFRQGELAQYF.